Presented here are 5 T cell receptor beta chains from one specimen sequenced in a study of blood T cells in healthy people across ages. PCR was performed a second time for about 7 to 11 cycles using a sample-barcoded 5' primer and a J-beta primer mix. A single record per CDR3 protein comes from TCRdb applying MiXCR to the 5' RACE reads. The sample yields about 1,600,000 distinct CDR3 sequences, approximately 38% seen once. Sample: blood. The receptors originated from a woman between 18 and 29 years old in good health.

The chain has TRBV20-1 and TRBJ2-1, with TRBD2 matching 11 bases. J was trimmed by 6 bases and V by 0 bases; bases with no gene match: 4. CDR1 DFQATT and CDR2 SNEGSKA come from the germline V gene (reference sequence). The length of the CDR3 is 15 residues. The DNA of the CDR3 is TGCAGTGCTAGAGATGCCACTAGCGGGAGCAATGAGCAGTTCTTC. As protein: CSARDATSGSNEQFF.

A few counts support this clonotype. The chain carries TRBV6-4 and TRBJ1-1, with D maybe TRBD1 (6 bases). V was cut by 6 bases and J by 0 bases, with 11 bases left in between. The CDR3 has 14 amino acids. CDR1 is MRHNA, CDR2 SNTAGT, per germline. The CDR3 coding sequence is TGTGCCAGCAGGCCACAGGGATTGAACACTGAAGCTTTCTTT. It encodes CASRPQGLNTEAFF.

V and J are TRBV12-3 or TRBV12-4 and TRBJ1-5, with 10 bases fitting TRBD1. CDR3 length: 17 residues. With 4 bases clipped from V and 1 base from J, the junction kept 7 bases outside the gene matches. The CDR3 loop is CASSSRGQGMSNQPQHF. In nucleotides, the CDR3 is TGTGCCAGCAGTTCCAGGGGACAGGGGATGAGCAATCAGCCCCAGCATTTT.

This clonotype was found a few times. The chain carries TRBV7-8 and TRBJ2-3; the D is unclear. Trimming took off 4 bases at V and 1 base at J, with 12 bases between the two ends. CDR3 size: 15 residues. The germline V gene encodes CDR1 SGHVS and CDR2 FQNEAQ. The CDR3 loop is CASSYRSLGTDTQYF. In DNA form, the CDR3 reads TGTGCCAGCAGCTACCGATCTTTAGGCACAGATACGCAGTATTTT.

This chain connects TRBV10-3 to TRBJ1-2, with TRBD1 matching over 9 bases. The CDR3 covers 14 residues. The V and J ends lost 8 bases and 1 base, in that order; junction bases with no gene match: 5. Germline V gives CDR1 ENHRY, CDR2 SYGVKD. The CDR3, as DNA: TGTGCCATCCTCCCGACAGGGGGTAACTATGGCTACACCTTC. Its protein product is CAILPTGGNYGYTF.